The source of this T cell receptor (beta chain) is a study of blood T cell repertoires in COVID-19. Study as a whole: COVID-19 samples collected from the United States, Italy and Spain covered acute and convalescent phases.

The CDR3 is 16 amino acids. V lost 5 bases and J lost 5; bases outside the gene matches: 6. Looked up from germline, CDR1 is SGHVS and CDR2 is FQNEAQ. In the authors' workflow: For nucleated cells, counts were estimated from reference gene primer amplification. TCRdb keeps only in-frame clones here, not all; method: immunoSEQ multiplex PCR. That table gives V, J and clone size, and the DNA gave D and trimming. The sample records 140,000 or so clones, roughly 81% being singletons. Study members were between about 18 and 89 years old and lived in 25 or so US regions. Participants' reported clinical history set cohort assignment.

The TCR sequence derives from a woman in her fifties or sixties with acute COVID-19. V gene TRBV7-8 combines with J gene TRBJ2-5; TRBD2 aligns across 15 bases. Sequenced input: PBMCs or T cells enriched from blood (not recorded which). CDR3 sequence (DNA): TGTGCCAGCAGCCCGGGACTAGCGGGAGGCGGTGAGACCCAGTACTTC. Protein: CASSPGLAGGGETQYF.